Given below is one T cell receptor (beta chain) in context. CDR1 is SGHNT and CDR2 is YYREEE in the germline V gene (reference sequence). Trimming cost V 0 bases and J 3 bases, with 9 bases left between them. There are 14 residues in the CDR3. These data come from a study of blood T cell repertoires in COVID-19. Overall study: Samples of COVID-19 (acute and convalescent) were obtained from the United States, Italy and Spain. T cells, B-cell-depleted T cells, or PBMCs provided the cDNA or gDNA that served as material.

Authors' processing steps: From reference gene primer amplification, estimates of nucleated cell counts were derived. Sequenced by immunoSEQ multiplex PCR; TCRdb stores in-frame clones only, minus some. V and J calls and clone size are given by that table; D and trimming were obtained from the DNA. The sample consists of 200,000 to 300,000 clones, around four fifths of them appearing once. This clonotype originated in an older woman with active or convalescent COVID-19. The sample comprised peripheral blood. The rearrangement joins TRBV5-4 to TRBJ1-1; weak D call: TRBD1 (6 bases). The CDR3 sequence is CASSLEGGDTEAFF. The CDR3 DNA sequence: TGTGCCAGCAGCTTGGAGGGGGGGGACACTGAAGCTTTCTTT.